This T cell receptor beta chain comes out of a study of T cell clonotyping in hematopoietic cell transplantation (dated by TCRdb to the early 2020s). For the study in its entirety: A total of more than 130 blood samples were collected in the study from some 37 consecutive transplant recipients and their related donors. Recruitment of patients ran from 2015 to early 2017, and follow-up continued until late 2020 or until death.

As concerns this clone: It has no known antigen specificity. No base quality information exists; no much larger clone differs at one position.

The immunoSEQ assay, a bias-controlled multiplex PCR using V- and J-specific primers, was used to amplify TCR beta CDR3 regions from genomic DNA. A proprietary barcode and Illumina adapter sequences were added to the CDR3 amplicons in a second PCR step. An Illumina MiSeq instrument was used to sequence the CDR3 libraries. The authors' analysis ran thus. Export and quality control were handled in immunoSEQ Analyzer 3.0, while downstream analyses relied on R Bioconductor and Immunarch. Only productive rearrangements in the normalized downsampled data set were used to calculate repertoire metrics. In the normalized cohort, a clonotype counted as pathologically expanded if the clonotype was larger than 5 templates. The Inverse Simpson Index was used to measure repertoire diversity. To capture all clonotypes, the CMV-specificity analyses were run on the non-normalized data set. Drawn from immuneACCESS, this table holds only the in-frame rearrangements with V and J called that TCRdb kept. Clones are partly lost; checked studies trace under half to an unresolved V gene and leave the rest unexplained. D and trimming come from the DNA, and the V and J calls and clone size come from that table. The sample records some 40,000 clones, roughly 92% of which are singletons. 0.7% to 0.95% of the sample rests with the top ten.

General conclusions and limits of the study: A decrease in recipient TCR diversity was observed after transplant, and a progressive increase in pathologically expanded clonotypes was seen from day 30 to day 180. The sample size was limited and the cells went unsorted, which meant the CD4 and CD8 repertoire contributions could not be told apart. Only a small fraction of recipient repertoires overlapped donor repertoires, with over 97% appearing de novo at the given depth. Donor and pretransplant recipient Inverse Simpson Index values predicted broader posttransplant TCR repertoire diversity.

Related transplant donors provided blood samples for TCR beta sequencing. Using Nuclei Lysis Solution, genomic DNA was extracted from unfractionated peripheral blood mononuclear cells that were either fresh or cryopreserved. The receptor's source is a woman between 50 and 59 years old in good health. Some clones in this sample may be carry-over from other donors' samples. Sequencing input: peripheral blood mononuclear cells.

The sequence in DNA is TGCAGCGTTCTGTTACAGGGTAACAACTATGGCTACACCTTC. Translated, this is CSVLLQGNNYGYTF. Here the chain combines TRBV29-1 and TRBJ1-2; the D gene is possibly TRBD1, with 6 bases matching. The CDR3 numbers 14 residues from cysteine through phenylalanine. Just CDR3 DNA is preserved here, 42 bases in frame from base 1. Between the V and J ends, shortened by 5 bases and 2 bases respectively, the junction contains 15 bases. The germline V gene specifies SQVTM as CDR1 and ANQGSEA as CDR2.